Listed below are T cell receptor beta chains from one sample, sequenced in a study of cytomegalovirus exposure and HLA in healthy donors. Clones were read by immunoSEQ multiplex PCR, and TCRdb kept only the in-frame ones, dropping some. The sample has about 69,000 clones, about 73% seen once; the top ten hold approximately 10%. Sequencing input: PBMCs. These TCRs come from a woman in her twenties or thirties in good health and CMV-seronegative. The CDR3 runs from the conserved cysteine through the conserved F or W. D genes are given only for firm matches. Size is omitted from some rows. Given values are once, few, many or a class for expanded clones.

J | D | V | size | CDR3 | DNA
TRBJ2-3 | NA | TRBV9 | NA | CASSYRGTDTQYF | TGTGCCAGCAGCTATAGGGGGACAGATACGCAGTATTTT
TRBJ1-6 | TRBD1 | TRBV4-2 | NA | CASSLTRQGRNSPLHF | TGTGCCAGCAGCCTTACCAGACAGGGGAGGAATTCACCCCTCCACTTT
TRBJ2-7 | NA | TRBV7-2 | once | CASRLGRRAYEQYF | TGTGCCAGCAGATTAGGGAGACGGGCCTACGAGCAGTACTTC
TRBJ1-1 | TRBD1 | TRBV19 | NA | CASSIAQGVMNTEAFF | TGTGCCAGTAGTATAGCACAGGGGGTGATGAACACTGAAGCTTTCTTT
TRBJ1-5 | NA | TRBV5-1 | few | CASSQTTGHNQPQHF | TGCGCCAGCAGCCAAACCACAGGGCACAATCAGCCCCAGCATTTT
TRBJ2-5 | TRBD2 | TRBV4-1 | NA | CASSHAGGPETQYF | TGCGCCAGCAGCCATGCGGGGGGGCCAGAGACCCAGTACTTC
TRBJ1-1 | NA | TRBV29-1 | few | CSVEVRSQRTEAFF | TGCAGCGTTGAAGTTAGGTCGCAGAGGACTGAAGCTTTCTTT
TRBJ2-3 | NA | TRBV19 | NA | CASTPGGGGTDTQYF | TGTGCCAGTACCCCAGGGGGAGGAGGCACAGATACGCAGTATTTT
TRBJ1-2 | NA | TRBV30 | NA | CAWSRFAGGGRGYTF | TGTGCCTGGAGTCGCTTCGCGGGGGGGGGCCGTGGCTACACCTTC
TRBJ1-2 | TRBD1 | TRBV5-1 | few | CASSLPGTGGTSGYTF | TGCGCCAGCAGCCTCCCCGGGACAGGGGGTACGTCTGGCTACACCTTC
TRBJ2-7 | TRBD2 | TRBV25-1 | NA | CASSDGVAGGYEQYF | TGTGCCAGCAGTGATGGAGTAGCGGGGGGGTACGAGCAGTACTTC
TRBJ2-7 | TRBD1 | TRBV19 | NA | CASSTATGGLYEQYF | TGTGCCAGTAGTACCGCGACAGGGGGCTTGTACGAGCAGTACTTC
TRBJ1-1 | TRBD1 | TRBV2 | few | CASRLDRGVREAFF | TGTGCCAGCAGGCTAGACAGGGGTGTTAGAGAAGCTTTCTTT
TRBJ2-7 | NA | TRBV30 | NA | CAWGQYEQYF | TGTGCCTGGGGACAGTACGAGCAGTACTTC
TRBJ1-1 | NA | TRBV2 | NA | CASRRDTSNTEAFF | TGTGCCAGCAGAAGAGACACCTCGAACACTGAAGCTTTCTTT
TRBJ1-4 | NA | TRBV9 | NA | CASSVEGSGEKLFF | TGTGCCAGCAGCGTAGAAGGATCGGGTGAAAAACTGTTTTTT
TRBJ1-2 | NA | TRBV19 | NA | CASSRTVQGYTF | TGTGCCAGTAGTAGGACAGTGCAAGGCTACACCTTC
TRBJ2-7 | NA | TRBV5-5 | few | CASSSVQGSTYEQYF | TGTGCCAGCAGTTCCGTACAGGGTTCCACCTACGAGCAGTACTTC
TRBJ2-3 | TRBD1 | TRBV6-5 | NA | CASSYTGTGADTQYF | TGTGCCAGCAGTTACACCGGGACAGGGGCAGATACGCAGTATTTT
TRBJ1-1 | NA | TRBV5-5 | few | CASSLALLTEAFF | TGTGCCAGCAGCTTGGCACTGTTGACTGAAGCTTTCTTT
TRBJ1-6 | NA | TRBV10-3 | NA | CAIRGGVDAYNSPLHF | TGTGCCATCAGGGGGGGAGTCGACGCCTATAATTCACCCCTCCACTTT
TRBJ1-2 | TRBD1 | TRBV5-5 | NA | CASSLGQGDNYGYTF | TGTGCCAGCAGCTTGGGACAGGGGGACAACTATGGCTACACCTTC
TRBJ2-7 | NA | TRBV30 | NA | CAFRGGGFYEQYF | TGTGCCTTTAGGGGGGGCGGTTTCTACGAGCAGTACTTC
TRBJ1-5 | NA | TRBV30 | NA | CAWSSQGLKPQHF | TGTGCCTGGAGTTCCCAGGGGCTGAAGCCCCAGCATTTT
TRBJ2-1 | NA | TRBV29-1 | NA | CSCYGRGGRQFF | TGCAGCTGCTATGGCCGCGGGGGCAGGCAGTTCTTC
TRBJ1-5 | TRBD1 | TRBV7-9 | NA | CASSPSGTGFNQPQHF | TGTGCCAGCAGCCCGTCCGGGACAGGCTTCAATCAGCCCCAGCATTTT
TRBJ1-1 | NA | TRBV21-1 | NA | CASSKSPGEWEYGRGRTEAFF | TGTGCCAGCAGCAAGTCCCCGGGGGAATGGGAATATGGCAGGGGGCGCACTGAAGCTTTCTTT
TRBJ2-1 | TRBD2 | TRBV5-1 | few | CASSLVGGGAVNEQFF | TGCGCCAGCAGCTTGGTAGGCGGGGGGGCAGTAAATGAGCAGTTCTTC
TRBJ1-1 | NA | TRBV11-2 | NA | CASSPRNTEAFF | TGTGCCAGCAGCCCCAGGAACACTGAAGCTTTCTTT
TRBJ2-7 | TRBD1 | TRBV27 | NA | CASSSPGQGRVGQYF | TGTGCCAGCAGTTCACCGGGACAGGGCCGGGTTGGGCAGTACTTC
TRBJ1-5 | NA | TRBV6-1 | NA | CASSDNYSNQPQHF | TGTGCCAGCAGTGACAACTATAGCAATCAGCCCCAGCATTTT
TRBJ1-1 | TRBD1 | TRBV7-6 | NA | CASSPGTGAGTEAFF | TGTGCCAGCAGCCCTGGGACAGGGGCAGGCACTGAAGCTTTCTTT
TRBJ1-4 | TRBD1 | TRBV4-1 | NA | CASSQIGTALNEKLFF | TGCGCCAGCAGCCAAATCGGGACAGCTTTGAATGAAAAACTGTTTTTT
TRBJ2-7 | NA | TRBV6-4 | NA | CASRALVTFFYEQYF | TGTGCCAGCAGGGCTTTGGTGACATTTTTTTACGAGCAGTACTTC
TRBJ2-6 | NA | TRBV29-1 | NA | CSVQRSGANVLTF | TGCAGCGTTCAGCGGTCGGGGGCCAACGTCCTGACTTTC
TRBJ1-3 | NA | TRBV2 | once | CASRADSGNTIYF | TGTGCCAGCAGGGCAGACTCTGGAAACACCATATATTTT
TRBJ2-1 | TRBD2 | TRBV5-1 | NA | CASTLQGLAGGSEQFF | TGCGCCAGCACCTTACAGGGACTAGCGGGGGGATCCGAGCAGTTCTTC
TRBJ2-7 | NA | TRBV7-9 | NA | CASSSRQVLSQYF | TGTGCCAGCAGCTCTCGACAGGTCCTCTCGCAGTACTTC
TRBJ2-1 | NA | TRBV4-1 | NA | CASSPSNLNEQFF | TGCGCCAGCAGCCCCTCCAACTTAAATGAGCAGTTCTTC
TRBJ1-5 | NA | TRBV30 | NA | CAWAGHSNQPQHF | TGTGCCTGGGCAGGCCATAGCAATCAGCCCCAGCATTTT
TRBJ2-1 | NA | TRBV4-3 | NA | CASSQPPLGVSEQFF | TGCGCCAGCAGCCAACCCCCGTTGGGCGTGAGTGAGCAGTTCTTC
TRBJ1-1 | NA | TRBV29-1 | NA | CIVEDLQWNQGEAFF | TGCATCGTTGAAGATCTTCAGTGGAATCAGGGTGAAGCTTTCTTT
TRBJ1-6 | NA | TRBV5-8 | NA | CASSLRATPLHF | TGTGCGAGCAGCCTGAGGGCAACACCCCTCCACTTT
TRBJ1-1 | NA | TRBV5-1 | NA | CASIYNREAFF | TGCGCCAGCATCTATAACAGGGAGGCTTTCTTT
TRBJ2-5 | TRBD2 | TRBV5-4 | NA | CASSPPLGSGGLQETQYF | TGTGCCAGCAGCCCCCCCTTGGGTAGCGGGGGACTTCAAGAGACCCAGTACTTC
TRBJ2-5 | NA | TRBV5-8 | NA | CASRDDRETQYF | TGTGCCAGCAGGGATGACAGGGAGACCCAGTACTTC
TRBJ2-2 | TRBD1 | TRBV7-6 | few | CASSSTGKFAGELFF | TGTGCCAGCAGCTCGACAGGGAAGTTCGCCGGGGAGCTGTTTTTT
TRBJ2-7 | NA | TRBV7-9 | NA | CASSSRPSRTASYEQYF | TGTGCCAGCAGCTCCCGTCCTAGTCGGACAGCTTCCTACGAGCAGTACTTC
TRBJ1-1 | TRBD1 | TRBV6-6 | many | CASSNADRGGTEAFF | TGTGCCAGCAGTAACGCAGACAGGGGAGGGACTGAAGCTTTCTTT
TRBJ2-1 | NA | TRBV28 | few | CASSLLGNEQFF | TGTGCCAGCAGTTTACTAGGCAATGAGCAGTTCTTC
TRBJ1-6 | TRBD1 | TRBV6-4 | NA | CASSDDRVDSPLHF | TGTGCCAGCAGTGACGACAGGGTGGATTCACCCCTCCACTTT
TRBJ1-2 | NA | TRBV7-9 | few | CASSSESNYGYTF | TGTGCCAGCAGCTCCGAAAGCAACTATGGCTACACCTTC
TRBJ2-3 | TRBD2 | TRBV18 | NA | CASSLFAGGGTDTQYF | TGTGCCAGCTCACTTTTCGCGGGGGGAGGCACAGATACGCAGTATTTT
TRBJ2-3 | TRBD2 | TRBV9 | once | CASSVDLAGGGTDTQYF | TGTGCCAGCAGCGTAGATCTAGCGGGAGGGGGCACAGATACGCAGTATTTT
TRBJ2-7 | NA | TRBV9 | once | CASSGREQYF | TGTGCCAGCAGCGGCCGGGAGCAGTACTTC
TRBJ1-6 | NA | TRBV2 | NA | CASSARGNLNSPLHF | TGTGCCAGCAGTGCCCGAGGAAACCTAAATTCACCCCTCCACTTT
TRBJ2-3 | TRBD2 | TRBV10-1 | NA | CASSAQGGADTQYF | TGCGCCAGCAGCGCCCAGGGAGGGGCAGATACGCAGTATTTT
TRBJ1-1 | TRBD1 | TRBV5-1 | NA | CASSHGTGDTEAFF | TGCGCCAGCAGCCACGGGACAGGGGACACTGAAGCTTTCTTT
TRBJ2-1 | TRBD1 | TRBV4-3 | once | CASSHGTGTFNEQFF | TGCGCCAGCAGCCACGGGACAGGGACTTTCAATGAGCAGTTCTTC